This T cell receptor (beta chain) was observed in a study of PD-1 blockade in mismatch repair-deficient tumors. Looked up from germline, CDR1 is SGHVS and CDR2 is FNYEAQ. This CDR3 is 15 amino acids long. J gave up 9 bases and V 3 bases, and 9 bases lay outside the gene matches. TCRs were sequenced from a few patients responding to pembrolizumab. Repertoires were generated with immunoSEQ multiplex PCR, while TCRdb's copy carries only in-frame clones and drops some. The table lists about 79,000 clones, more than 80% of them singletons. The receptor was isolated from an adult with mismatch repair-deficient cancer. V gene TRBV7-6 combines with J gene TRBJ2-1; the match to TRBD2 covers 9 bases. The sample here was peripheral blood, taken 44 weeks after starting pembrolizumab. CDR3: CASSFTAGGPGEQFF. The CDR3 nucleotides are TGTGCCAGCAGCTTTACGGCGGGAGGGCCGGGTGAGCAGTTCTTC.